The clone carrying this TCR beta chain was counted at least ten times. Its antigen is unknown. cDNA libraries for TCR alpha and TCR beta, carrying sample barcodes and UMIs, came from 5'RACE with constant-segment primers. MiXCR, applied by TCRdb to the 5' RACE reads, yields one record per CDR3 protein. The table has about 610,000 distinct CDR3 sequences, around a sixth seen once; the top ten hold 8.1%. This sample was included in a study of T-cell memory formation after mild COVID-19. Study background: Largely donor-specific TCR clusters were found.

General study findings and limits: Cross-reactive memory seemingly joined, as some responding clones were found in pre-infection memory. Largely, contracting CD4+ clones fell within CM and EM, and contracting CD8+ clones within EMRA.

This TCR was recovered from an adult woman who had mild COVID-19 (a few samples of this study predate the infection). Cell type and time point are not known. The sample comprised PBMCs or a T cell subset sorted from them (not recorded which).

CDR3 residues: CASSSGTYSSYNEQFF. CDR3 DNA: TGTGCCAGCAGCTCCGGGACTTACAGCTCCTACAATGAGCAGTTCTTC. The chain recombines TRBV7-9 with TRBJ2-1; maybe TRBD2 (6 bases). V shed 4 bases and J shed 0 bases, with 13 bases lying between them. This CDR3 has 16 amino acids. Germline lookup yields CDR1 SEHNR and CDR2 FQNEAQ (reference sequence).